Below, 32 T cell receptor beta chains from the same sample are listed, as sequenced in a study of human T cells and chemical hapten exposure. Time point given: pre-sensitization, week 0. Indicated treatment: therapeutic diphenylcyclopropenone sensitization with weekly scalp DPC. Each CDR3 protein gets one entry after TCRdb re-called the RACE reads with MiXCR. The sample yields approximately 60,000 distinct CDR3 sequences, more than 8% seen once. The input for sequencing was whole blood, taken in connection with sensitization to the hapten diphenylcyclopropenone (DPC). The receptors were sampled from a man aged 40-49 years with alopecia areata. Some clones in this sample may be carry-over from other donors' samples.

This clonotype was seen many times. The rearrangement joins TRBV18 to TRBJ2-7; 9 positions match TRBD2. Unmatched junction bases numbered 7, after V lost 3 bases and J lost 4 bases. The CDR3 runs 15 residues. Germline V gene lookup returns CDR1 KGHSH and CDR2 LQKENI. The CDR3 bases are TGTGCCAGCTCACCGGTCCTAGCGGGAAAGTACGAGCAGTACTTC. Translation: CASSPVLAGKYEQYF.

This clonotype appeared a few times. V gene TRBV28 combines with J gene TRBJ2-5; 9 bases are shared with TRBD1. V was pared by 4 bases and J by 0 bases, with 3 bases of the junction left unmatched. The CDR3 is 15 residues long. CDR1 is MDHEN, CDR2 SYDVKM, per germline. CDR3 in amino acids: CASSSGTGYQETQYF. In DNA, the CDR3 is TGTGCCAGCAGTTCCGGGACAGGGTACCAAGAGACCCAGTACTTC. Combining the CDR3 with reference TRBV28 and TRBJ2-5 gives the whole variable domain DVKVTQSSRYLVKRTGEKVFLECVQDMDHENMFWYRQDPGLGLRLIYFSYDVKMKEKGDIPEGYSVSREKKERFSLILESASTNQTSMYLCASSSGTGYQETQYFGPGTRLLVL.

This clonotype has ten or more counts. The chain employs TRBV7-8 and TRBJ2-7, with D unresolved. The CDR3 runs to 14 residues. In germline, CDR1 is SGHVS, CDR2 FQNEAQ. V was pared by 1 base and J by 5 bases, with 12 bases between. In nucleotides, the CDR3 is TGTGCCAGCAGCTTAGGCAAGGACCGACACGAGCAGTACTTC. Its translation is CASSLGKDRHEQYF.

This clonotype was counted a few times. The chain is built from TRBV7-6 and TRBJ2-3; TRBD2 agrees at 11 bases. The J segment lost 5 bases and the V segment lost 0 bases, leaving 4 bases of the junction unmatched. CDR1 SGHVS and CDR2 FNYEAQ come from the germline V gene. CDR3 length: 16 residues. The CDR3 loop is CASSLALAGVGDTQYF. In nucleotides, the CDR3 is TGTGCCAGCAGCTTAGCACTAGCGGGAGTGGGAGATACGCAGTATTTT.

In this sample, this clonotype turned up a few times. The chain carries TRBV4-3 and TRBJ1-6; unclear D gene. Trimming removed 0 bases at V and 7 bases at J, with 16 bases between. Germline V gene data show CDR1 as LGHNA and CDR2 as YSLEER. This CDR3 contains 17 residues. CDR3 sequence: CASSQEGFRTVNSPLHF. The CDR3 bases are TGCGCCAGCAGCCAAGAAGGATTTCGGACGGTGAATTCACCCCTCCACTTT.

This rearrangement joins TRBV11-1 to TRBJ2-1, with 9 positions matching TRBD1. Germline V gene sequence: CDR1 SGHAT, CDR2 FQDESV (reference sequence). CDR3 size: 15 residues. With 5 bases clipped from V and 7 bases from J, the junction kept 9 bases outside the gene matches. CDR3 sequence: CASSNRGRARNEQFF. CDR3 bases: TGTGCCAGCAGCAACAGGGGGCGCGCTAGAAATGAGCAGTTCTTC.

This clonotype has just a few counts. The V call is TRBV4-1, the J call TRBJ1-2; no clear D. CDR3 length: 13 residues. Trimming cost V 6 bases and J 5 bases, with 13 bases left between them. CDR1 is MGHRA and CDR2 is YSYEKL in the germline V gene. CDR3 nucleotides: TGCGCCAGCAGGGATACATCGGGGTATGGCTACACCTTC. This translates into CASRDTSGYGYTF.

This clonotype showed up just a few times. The chain couples TRBV7-3 to TRBJ1-3; a possible D gene is TRBD1 (5 bases). V lost 6 bases to trimming and J lost 8 bases, with 14 bases between them. Germline V CDR1 and CDR2: SGHTA, FQGTGA. This CDR3 has 13 amino acids. CDR3 nucleotides: TGTGCCAGCAGTCCTACAGGTAGCGACACCATATATTTT. This sequence encodes CASSPTGSDTIYF.

This clonotype has more than one count but fewer than ten. V is TRBV14 and J is TRBJ2-1; 12 bases fit TRBD2. The V segment lost 4 bases and the J segment 6 bases; nucleotides outside the gene matches: 10. The CDR3 length is 17 residues. Per the germline V gene, CDR1 is SGHDN and CDR2 is FVKESK. In DNA form, the CDR3 reads TGTGCCAGCAGCCTCAGGAGGACTAGCGGGATGAGCAATGAGCAGTTCTTC. Encoded protein: CASSLRRTSGMSNEQFF.

The table lists this clonotype with many counts. The chain is built from TRBV14 and TRBJ2-7; no reliable D call. Trimming pared 3 bases from V and 2 bases from J, leaving 8 bases between. Germline values: CDR1 SGHDN, CDR2 FVKESK. CDR3 size: 13 residues. The CDR3 DNA is TGTGCCAGCAGCCAGACGGACCCCTACGAGCAGTACTTC. This sequence encodes CASSQTDPYEQYF.

This clonotype was seen a handful of times. This chain uses TRBV7-9 with TRBJ1-2; D is ambiguous. With 11 bases removed from V and 1 base from J, the gap between germline ends came to 11 bases. Germline-derived CDR1 and CDR2 are SEHNR and FQNEAQ (reference sequence). CDR3 size: 12 residues. The CDR3 DNA reads as TGTGCCGCCGGGAGAGATAACTATGGCTACACCTTC. Protein sequence: CAAGRDNYGYTF.

This clonotype was counted only a few times. The genes are TRBV7-9 and TRBJ1-2, with D perhaps TRBD1 (6 bases). The CDR3 extends over 13 amino acids. Germline V gives CDR1 SEHNR, CDR2 FQNEAQ (reference sequence). The V end was cut by 10 bases, the J end by 3 bases, with 15 bases between. The CDR3 DNA reads TGTGCCACCGGGGGGGGCGCGGACTATGGCTACACCTTC. Amino acid sequence: CATGGGADYGYTF.

This clonotype came up many times. This chain links TRBV7-8 with TRBJ2-3; 9 bases agree with TRBD1. The CDR3 spans 14 residues. Trimming removed 7 bases from V and 10 bases from J; junction bases left unmatched: 12. Germline loops: CDR1 SGHVS, CDR2 FQNEAQ. The CDR3: CASTRTGARSPQYF. The CDR3 bases are TGTGCCAGCACCAGGACAGGGGCACGATCCCCGCAGTATTTT.

This clonotype was seen many times. The chain joins TRBV4-3 to TRBJ2-5; D may correspond to TRBD1 or TRBD2 (5 bases each). The CDR3 is made up of 14 amino acids. The germline CDR1 and CDR2 sequences are LGHNA and YSLEER. V lost 0 bases and J 9 bases, leaving 14 bases between the germline ends. CDR3 sequence reads: CASSQDWGVGAQYF. The CDR3, as DNA: TGCGCCAGCAGCCAAGATTGGGGCGTGGGGGCCCAGTACTTC.

This clonotype has just a few counts. The gene calls are TRBV12-3 or TRBV12-4 and TRBJ2-6; maybe TRBD1 (5 bases). Trimming removed 6 bases at V and 1 base at J, with 10 bases between. CDR3 size: 15 residues. CDR3 in DNA: TGTGCCAGCAGCCGACAGACATCTGGGGCCAACGTCCTGACTTTC. It encodes CASSRQTSGANVLTF.

This rearrangement joins TRBV28 to TRBJ2-7, with 11 positions matching TRBD1. Germline CDR1 reads MDHEN; CDR2 reads SYDVKM. With V trimmed by 5 bases and J by 6 bases, 9 bases remained unmatched. The CDR3 is 15 residues long. CDR3 sequence: CASSQPGQGAGEQYF. The DNA of the CDR3 is TGTGCCAGCAGTCAACCCGGACAGGGGGCGGGCGAGCAGTACTTC.

This clonotype was seen a few times. At one end, the junction sequence differs from germline, possibly due to a read error. The chain links TRBV11-2 to TRBJ2-7, with 7 bases that match TRBD1. Germline V gene data show CDR1 as SGHAT and CDR2 as FQNNGV. This CDR3 contains 15 residues. CDR3 region: CVSNPGTASSYEQYF. The CDR3 DNA is TGTGTCAGCAACCCCGGGACAGCCTCTTCGTACGAGCAGTACTTC.

The J gene is TRBJ2-7, the V gene TRBV20-1; TRBD1 matches 8 bases. The germline V gene has CDR1 DFQATT and CDR2 SNEGSKA (reference sequence). This CDR3 has 15 residues. The trim removed 7 bases at V and 2 bases at J, leaving 13 bases unmatched. Here the CDR3 reads CSGSPGTGLTYEQYF. CDR3 bases: TGCAGTGGTTCCCCCGGGACAGGCCTTACCTACGAGCAGTACTTC.

In this sample, this clonotype turned up many times. This rearrangement joins TRBV6-2 or TRBV6-3 to TRBJ2-2; D call uncertain. The CDR3 has 17 residues. Between the trimmed V and J ends, which lost 7 bases and 1 base, there was a span of 19 bases. Germline V gives CDR1 MNHEY, CDR2 SVGEGT. The CDR3 DNA follows: TGTGCCAGCAACTTTTCCCCGAGCCAGGTGAACACCGGGGAGCTGTTTTTT. It yields the protein CASNFSPSQVNTGELFF.

The DNA of the CDR3 is TGTGCCAGCAATCGCGGGAGGGTCGGCGAGCAGTACTTC. Translation gives CASNRGRVGEQYF. V is TRBV12-3 or TRBV12-4 and J is TRBJ2-7; TRBD2 matches 9 bases. Trimming at V came to 7 bases and at J to 6 bases, leaving 7 bases not matched to a gene. This CDR3 is built from 13 residues.

Here the CDR3 reads CASSLAPPTADHSYNEQFF. CDR3 bases: TGCGCCAGCAGCTTGGCACCCCCCACCGCGGACCATTCCTACAATGAGCAGTTCTTC. The gene calls are TRBV5-1 and TRBJ2-1; D remains ambiguous. Germline assignment: CDR1 SGHRS and CDR2 YFSETQ. Trimming pared 0 bases from V and 1 base from J, leaving 20 bases between. CDR3 length equals 19 residues.

This sequence joins TRBV3-1 and TRBJ2-1; 7 bases line up with TRBD2. Germline assignment: CDR1 LGHDT and CDR2 YNNKEL (reference sequence). J gave up 9 bases and V 4 bases, and 9 bases lay outside the gene matches. The CDR3 sequence is 14 residues long. CDR3 loop: CASSPTSRSSEQFF. The CDR3 DNA is TGTGCCAGCAGCCCGACTAGCAGGAGCAGTGAGCAGTTCTTC.

Ten or more counts support this clonotype. The rearrangement links TRBV7-3 to TRBJ2-1; 12 bases align to TRBD2. Germline CDR1 is SGHTA and CDR2 is FQGTGA. V was pared by 3 bases and J by 1 base, with 1 base of the junction left unmatched. The CDR3 runs 16 residues. CDR3 protein: CASSFGLAGSYNEQFF. The CDR3 DNA reads TGTGCCAGCAGCTTTGGACTAGCGGGATCCTACAATGAGCAGTTCTTC.

This clonotype was seen many times. The rearrangement uses TRBV30 and TRBJ2-7, with D possibly matching TRBD2 (5 bases). Germline V gene sequence: CDR1 GTSNPN, CDR2 SVGIG (reference sequence). CDR3 length: 13 amino acids. Trimming removed 4 bases from V and 2 bases from J, with 12 bases in between. CDR3 nucleotide sequence: TGTGCCTGGAACGCGGGTATCACCTACGAGCAGTACTTC. It yields the protein CAWNAGITYEQYF.

This clonotype appeared a few times. The chain employs TRBV6-6 and TRBJ1-5; weak D call: TRBD1 (5 bases). The V end was cut by 6 bases, the J end by 0 bases, with 6 bases between. The germline CDR1 and CDR2 sequences are MNHNY and SVGAGI (reference sequence). This CDR3 spans 13 amino acids. The CDR3 sequence is CASRDNSNQPQHF. The CDR3 coding sequence is TGTGCCAGCAGGGACAATAGCAATCAGCCCCAGCATTTT.

This clonotype has more than one count but fewer than ten. The CDR3 protein is CASSRQGPGELFF. CDR3 coding DNA: TGTGCCAGCAGCCGACAGGGCCCCGGGGAGCTGTTTTTT. The V gene is TRBV7-2, the J gene TRBJ2-2; 7 positions agree with TRBD1. The germline gives CDR1 SGHTA, CDR2 FQGNSA. V dropped 5 bases and J dropped 6; count of bases not matched to a gene: 3. The CDR3 contains 13 residues.

This clonotype was seen at least ten times. The CDR3 DNA follows: TGTGCCAGCAGCTCAAGGGGGCTCGGCAATCAGCCCCAGCATTTT. Translating gives CASSSRGLGNQPQHF. The genes are TRBV5-5 and TRBJ1-5, with 7 bases lining up with TRBD1. CDR3 length: 15 residues. The germline CDR1 and CDR2 sequences are SGHKS and YYEKEE (reference sequence). The J segment lost 2 bases and the V segment lost 3 bases, leaving 5 bases of the junction unmatched.

The chain recombines TRBV6-2 or TRBV6-3 with TRBJ2-1; no reliable D call. Trimming removed 5 bases from V and 6 bases from J, with 8 bases in between. CDR3 length: 12 amino acids. The germline V gene has CDR1 MNHEY and CDR2 SVGEGT. CDR3 DNA: TGTGCCAGCAGTCTACCGCTCAATGAGCAGTTCTTC. Its translation is CASSLPLNEQFF.

This clonotype was observed many times. The chain recombines TRBV24-1 with TRBJ2-1; 7 bases are shared with TRBD1. With V trimmed by 5 bases and J by 8 bases, 14 bases remained unmatched. The CDR3 length is 16 residues. Germline lookup yields CDR1 KGHDR and CDR2 SFDVKD. CDR3 nucleotides: TGTGCCACCAGTGGACAGGGCGGTCAAAAGTACGATGAGCAGTTCTTC. Protein product: CATSGQGGQKYDEQFF.

This chain connects TRBV7-2 to TRBJ1-2, with 7 bases that match TRBD1. Germline CDR1 is SGHTA and CDR2 is FQGNSA. Trimming removed 4 bases from V and 2 bases from J; junction bases left unmatched: 4. The CDR3 runs to 14 residues. The CDR3 DNA reads TGTGCCAGCAGCTCGGAGGGGGCGAACTATGGCTACACCTTC. Protein product: CASSSEGANYGYTF.

This clonotype was seen at least ten times. CDR3 sequence: CASSLAPEQFF. CDR3 DNA sequence: TGTGCCAGCAGCTTAGCGCCGGAGCAGTTCTTC. The chain uses TRBV7-9 and TRBJ2-1; D is ambiguous. This CDR3 is 11 amino acids long. Per the germline V gene, CDR1 is SEHNR and CDR2 is FQNEAQ (reference sequence). Between the trimmed V and J ends, which lost 0 bases and 10 bases, there was a span of 4 bases.

This clonotype was picked up many times. The CDR3: CASSPPGLAAPGELFF. CDR3 bases: TGTGCCAGCAGCCCCCCGGGCCTGGCCGCCCCCGGGGAGCTGTTTTTT. J is TRBJ2-2 and V is TRBV9; D not certain. The ends were cut back, 4 bases at V and 6 bases at J, with 19 bases in the middle. CDR1 and CDR2 from the germline V gene are SGDLS and YYNGEE. This CDR3 region has 16 residues.